This T cell receptor beta chain was retrieved from a study of early T cells in non-severe SARS-CoV-2 infection. TCRdb reprocessed the 5' RACE reads with MiXCR, giving one entry per CDR3 protein. The sample contains more than 85,000 distinct CDR3 sequences, roughly 13% of which appear only once. V dropped 1 base and J dropped 6 bases, with 6 bases sitting between them. In germline, CDR1 is KGHDR, CDR2 SFDVKD. CDR3 length equals 13 residues. The chain combines TRBV24-1 with TRBJ2-1; D is uncertain. Sequencing was carried out using whole blood. This receptor was obtained from an adult who was a healthcare worker with PCR-confirmed SARS-CoV-2 infection or an uninfected control (not recorded which). Written as DNA, the CDR3 is TGTGCCACCAGTGATTTCGGCGCCAATGAGCAGTTCTTC. Amino acid sequence: CATSDFGANEQFF.